What follows is one TCR beta chain and its context. Its target is not known. This sample stems from a study of T cell responses to AZD1222 COVID-19 vaccine. Across the whole study: Pooling was applied to second doses at about 4 or about 12 weeks.

Study-wide results and limits: Following two doses of AZD1222, Spike-specific TCR breadth and depth rose. Most donors were white British and more were female, and clonal diversity was possibly underestimated.

The repertoire was sequenced with immunoSEQ multiplex PCR; TCRdb's copy has only in-frame clones and lacks some. The sample carries some 100,000 clones, around 90% recorded once. The V end was cut by 8 bases, the J end by 7 bases, with 14 bases between. The germline gives CDR1 SEHNR, CDR2 FQNEAQ (reference sequence). This CDR3 region has 12 residues. The TCR was taken from an adult in good health. The J gene is TRBJ1-2, the V gene TRBV7-9; D may be TRBD1 (6 bases). The specimen comprised peripheral blood, sampled on day 0 of AZD1222 vaccination. Here the CDR3 DNA reads TGTGCCAGCCGGGCAGGGGACGGTGGCTACACCTTC. It specifies CASRAGDGGYTF.